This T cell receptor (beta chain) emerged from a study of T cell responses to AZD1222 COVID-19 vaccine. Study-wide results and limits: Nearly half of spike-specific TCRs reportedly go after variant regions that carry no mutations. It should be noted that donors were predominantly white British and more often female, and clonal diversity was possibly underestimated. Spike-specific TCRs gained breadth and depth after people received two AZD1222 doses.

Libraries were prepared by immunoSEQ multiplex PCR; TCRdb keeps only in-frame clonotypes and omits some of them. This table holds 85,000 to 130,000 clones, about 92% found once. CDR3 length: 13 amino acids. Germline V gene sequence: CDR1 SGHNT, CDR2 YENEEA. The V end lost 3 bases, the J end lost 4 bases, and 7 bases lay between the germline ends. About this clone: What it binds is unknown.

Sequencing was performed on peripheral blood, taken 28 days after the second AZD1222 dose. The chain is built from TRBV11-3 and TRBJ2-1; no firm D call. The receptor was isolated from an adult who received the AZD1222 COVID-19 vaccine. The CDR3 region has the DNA TGTGCCAGCAGCTTGAACAGATACAATGAGCAGTTCTTC. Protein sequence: CASSLNRYNEQFF.